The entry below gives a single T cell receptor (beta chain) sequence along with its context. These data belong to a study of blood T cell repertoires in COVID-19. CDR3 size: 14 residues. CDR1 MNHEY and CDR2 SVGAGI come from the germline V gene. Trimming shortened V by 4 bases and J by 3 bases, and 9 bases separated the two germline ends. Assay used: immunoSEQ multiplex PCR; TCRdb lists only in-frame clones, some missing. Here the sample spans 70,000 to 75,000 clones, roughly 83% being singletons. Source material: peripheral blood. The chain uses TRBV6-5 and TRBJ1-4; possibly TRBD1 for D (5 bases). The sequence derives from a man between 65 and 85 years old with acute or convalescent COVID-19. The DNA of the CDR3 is TGTGCCAGCAGTTTAACAGGACCTAATGAAAAACTGTTTTTT. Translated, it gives CASSLTGPNEKLFF.